Each of the 25 T cell receptor beta chains below was sequenced from the same sample in a study of shared clonotypes between healthy human individuals. Produced via immunoSEQ multiplex PCR; TCRdb's table is partial and in-frame only. The table has 2,100,000 or so clones, approximately 95% seen once. The sequenced sample consisted of naive CD4+ T cells sorted from blood. Subset given: CD45RA+ positively selected. These TCRs come from a man younger than 35 in good health.

This clone came up a few times. The identical CDR3 is also encoded by other nucleotide sequences in the sample. The chain is built from TRBV4-1 and TRBJ1-1, with a possible D match to TRBD1 (6 bases). The CDR3 runs to 12 residues. Trimming took off 5 bases at V and 5 bases at J, with 9 bases between the two ends. The germline CDR1 and CDR2 sequences are MGHRA and YSYEKL. The CDR3 spells CASSTGYTEAFF. CDR3 in DNA: TGCGCCAGCAGCACAGGGTATACTGAAGCTTTCTTT.

The gene calls are TRBV19 and TRBJ1-1; no definite D call. Per the germline V gene, CDR1 is LNHDA and CDR2 is SQIVND (reference sequence). The CDR3 extends over 11 amino acids. The CDR3, as DNA: TGTGCTACGGCAATGAACACTGAAGCTTTCTTT. Translated: CATAMNTEAFF.

CDR3 region: CASSSRGGWYEQYF. The DNA of the CDR3 is TGTGCCAGCAGCTCACGGGGGGGCTGGTACGAGCAGTACTTC. V gene TRBV11-2 combines with J gene TRBJ2-7; 8 bases fit TRBD2. The ends lost 4 bases at V and 4 bases at J; junction bases unmatched: 6. CDR3 length equals 14 residues. CDR1 is SGHAT, CDR2 FQNNGV, per germline.

The chain has TRBV2 and TRBJ2-5, with 7 positions matching TRBD2. The CDR3 runs 18 residues. Germline lookup yields CDR1 SNHLY and CDR2 FYNNEI. Trimming took 1 base from V and 5 from J; bases not matched to a gene: 16. In DNA, the CDR3 is TGTGCCAGCAGTGAAGAGGGAAGGACGGGGGGACTGAAGGAGACCCAGTACTTC. As protein: CASSEEGRTGGLKETQYF.

Details on this clone: This sample also contains other DNA sequences that code for the same CDR3. In nucleotides, the CDR3 is TGTGCCAGCAGTACCGGGGGGAATCAGCCCCAGCATTTT. Translated, it gives CASSTGGNQPQHF. V usage is TRBV6-5 and J usage is TRBJ1-5; maybe TRBD1 (5 bases). Between the trimmed V and J ends, which lost 5 bases and 4 bases, there was a span of 9 bases. Germline lookup yields CDR1 MNHEY and CDR2 SVGAGI. The CDR3 is 13 amino acids.

The rearrangement uses TRBV6-1 and TRBJ2-2; no clear D gene. The germline gives CDR1 MNHNS, CDR2 SASEGT. Trimming cost V 4 bases and J 2 bases, with 11 bases left between them. This CDR3 has 15 residues. In DNA, the CDR3 is TGTGCCAGCAGTGTGAACTCCTTAAACACCGGGGAGCTGTTTTTT. Translation: CASSVNSLNTGELFF.

The chain recombines TRBV6-5 with TRBJ1-2; 9 nucleotides line up with TRBD1. From germline, CDR1 is MNHEY and CDR2 SVGAGI. This CDR3 has 15 residues. V trimming: 6 bases; J trimming: 5 bases; junction bases outside the gene matches: 10. The CDR3 loop reads CASSRHRGQEYGYTF. CDR3 DNA: TGTGCCAGCAGCCGTCACAGGGGGCAAGAATATGGCTACACCTTC.

The CDR3 spells CASRTGLTSGANVLTF. DNA of the CDR3: TGCGCCAGCCGAACAGGGCTCACCTCTGGGGCCAACGTCCTGACTTTC. The chain joins TRBV4-1 to TRBJ2-6; D is perhaps TRBD1 (6 bases). The CDR3 totals 16 residues. CDR1 is MGHRA and CDR2 is YSYEKL in the germline V gene. Trimming took 8 bases from V and 0 from J, leaving 14 bases between them.

V is TRBV10-2 and J is TRBJ2-1; 10 bases map to TRBD2. In germline, CDR1 is WSHSY, CDR2 SAAADI. The trim removed 6 bases at V and 0 bases at J, leaving 17 bases unmatched. This CDR3 is built from 20 residues. CDR3: CASSDYLAGAPSFSYNEQFF. In nucleotides, the CDR3 is TGCGCCAGCAGCGACTACCTAGCGGGGGCACCTTCCTTCTCCTACAATGAGCAGTTCTTC.

The chain recombines TRBV13 with TRBJ1-6; no firm D call. Trimming stripped 6 bases from V and 10 bases from J, with 10 bases between. Germline-derived CDR1 and CDR2 are PRHDT and FYEKMQ (reference sequence). CDR3 length: 12 amino acids. The CDR3 loop is CASRAGSSPLHF. DNA of the CDR3: TGTGCCAGCAGGGCGGGCAGCTCACCCCTCCACTTT.

This chain uses TRBV5-1 with TRBJ2-7, with D tentatively TRBD2 (6 bases). Germline V gene lookup returns CDR1 SGHRS and CDR2 YFSETQ. The CDR3 has 14 amino acids. Trimming removed 2 bases at V and 6 bases at J, with 15 bases between. CDR3: CASSLSGDLLEQYF. The CDR3 nucleotides are TGCGCCAGCAGCTTATCGGGGGATCTGCTCGAGCAGTACTTC.

For this clone: Other DNA sequences of this sample code for an identical CDR3. The rearrangement links TRBV5-1 to TRBJ2-2; tentative D call: TRBD2 (5 bases). Trimming removed 5 bases at V and 0 bases at J, with 11 bases between. Germline V lookup: CDR1 SGHRS, CDR2 YFSETQ. This CDR3 region has 15 residues. Here the CDR3 DNA reads TGCGCCAGCAGTTCGAGCGGATCGAACACCGGGGAGCTGTTTTTT. Amino acid sequence: CASSSSGSNTGELFF.

J is TRBJ2-7 and V is TRBV29-1; 10 bases map to TRBD2. Per germline, CDR1 SQVTM and CDR2 ANQGSEA. V lost 6 bases and J lost 4; bases outside the gene matches: 12. There are 15 residues in the CDR3. CDR3 in amino acids: CSVGGASGSLYEQYF. CDR3 DNA sequence: TGCAGCGTCGGGGGGGCTAGCGGGAGTCTTTACGAGCAGTACTTC.

The table lists this clone with a count of one. The rearrangement joins TRBV5-6 to TRBJ2-7; the D call may be TRBD1 or TRBD2 (7 bases each). V lost 4 bases and J lost 2, with 22 bases in between. The CDR3 is 17 residues long. Germline V gives CDR1 SGHDT, CDR2 YYEEEE. CDR3 DNA: TGTGCCAGCAGCCCTTGGACAGGCGGGAGTAGCGCCTACGAGCAGTACTTC. Protein product: CASSPWTGGSSAYEQYF.

Regarding this clone: A single base separates this from a much larger clone, so it may be a read error. The V gene is TRBV2, the J gene TRBJ2-6; no definite D call. CDR3 length: 13 residues. V gave up 5 bases and J gave up 2 bases, with 4 bases separating them. Germline V gives CDR1 SNHLY, CDR2 FYNNEI. The CDR3 DNA follows: TGTGCCAGCAGTTACACTGGGGCCAACGTCCTGACTTTC. It encodes CASSYTGANVLTF.

The V and J genes are TRBV13 and TRBJ1-5; 7 bases fit TRBD1. Germline V gene data show CDR1 as PRHDT and CDR2 as FYEKMQ (reference sequence). J lost 10 bases, V lost 0 bases, and 9 bases had no gene match. This CDR3 contains 15 residues. As DNA, the CDR3 is TGTGCCAGCAGCTTAGGGCGACAGGGCCGGGAACCCCAGCATTTT. Residues: CASSLGRQGREPQHF.

With respect to this clone: One end of the junction is discordant with germline, which a read error may explain. The V gene is TRBV7-7, the J gene TRBJ2-5; 9 bases align to TRBD1. The CDR3 runs 16 residues. Germline values: CDR1 SSHAT, CDR2 FNYEAQ (reference sequence). The CDR3 DNA reads TGTGCTAGCAGCTTAGTACTGGGACAGGGCCAAGAGACCCAGTACTTC. Encoded protein: CASSLVLGQGQETQYF.

The chain is built from TRBV18 and TRBJ1-3, with D unclear. The CDR3 is 16 amino acids. CDR1 is KGHSH, CDR2 LQKENI, per germline. Trimming stripped 1 base from V and 0 bases from J, with 10 bases between. The CDR3 protein is CASSPLQRISGNTIYF. CDR3 DNA: TGTGCCAGCTCACCACTCCAAAGGATCTCTGGAAACACCATATATTTT.

The chain carries TRBV19 and TRBJ2-1; 8 bases are a match to TRBD1. Germline lookup yields CDR1 LNHDA and CDR2 SQIVND (reference sequence). The CDR3 is made up of 13 amino acids. The V segment lost 6 bases and the J segment 8 bases; nucleotides outside the gene matches: 6. CDR3 amino acids: CASSRDRGDEQFF. The CDR3 DNA reads TGTGCCAGTAGCAGAGACAGGGGAGATGAGCAGTTCTTC.

The chain joins TRBV10-3 to TRBJ2-3; 10 bases are a match to TRBD1. CDR1 is ENHRY and CDR2 is SYGVKD in the germline V gene. V was clipped by 0 bases and J by 3 bases; unmatched bases: 6. The length of the CDR3 is 17 residues. CDR3 nucleotides: TGTGCCATCAGTGAGTCGAGAGGGACAGGGGTGACAGATACGCAGTATTTT. Translation: CAISESRGTGVTDTQYF.

The rearrangement joins TRBV10-1 to TRBJ2-1, with 8 nucleotides matching TRBD1. V shed 5 bases, J shed 4 bases, and the junction held 7 bases outside the gene matches. Germline assignment: CDR1 WNHNN and CDR2 SYGVQD (reference sequence). This CDR3 region has 15 residues. The CDR3 sequence is CASSLTGAGYNEQFF. The CDR3 DNA is TGCGCCAGCAGTCTGACAGGGGCGGGGTACAATGAGCAGTTCTTC.

This rearrangement joins TRBV4-3 to TRBJ2-5, with a weak D call TRBD2 (5 bases). The V and J ends lost 1 base and 0 bases respectively, with 9 bases between them. The CDR3 is made up of 15 amino acids. CDR1 and CDR2 (germline): LGHNA, YSLEER. CDR3 protein: CASSQGAAYQETQYF. The DNA for the CDR3 is TGCGCCAGCAGCCAAGGAGCGGCCTACCAAGAGACCCAGTACTTC.

Of note for this clone: Other DNA sequences in the sample encode the same CDR3. The rearrangement links TRBV5-1 to TRBJ1-4, with D possibly matching TRBD1 (5 bases). V was clipped by 1 base and J by 3 bases, with 7 bases between them. Germline V gives CDR1 SGHRS, CDR2 YFSETQ. This CDR3 comprises 14 residues. Here the CDR3 DNA reads TGCGCCAGCAGCTTGAGGGGCCCTAATGAAAAACTGTTTTTT. Protein product: CASSLRGPNEKLFF.

This clone was counted once. The V gene is TRBV2, the J gene TRBJ1-1, with a possible D match to TRBD1 (6 bases). Trimming took 7 bases from V and 0 from J, leaving 21 bases between them. CDR1 and CDR2 (germline): SNHLY, FYNNEI. The CDR3 loop spans 17 amino acids. The CDR3 reads CASTARPGARMNTEAFF. DNA for the CDR3: TGTGCCAGCACTGCACGACCGGGGGCGCGGATGAACACTGAAGCTTTCTTT.

The V call is TRBV6-1, the J call TRBJ2-5; D is perhaps TRBD1 (6 bases). Trimming cost V 8 bases and J 5 bases, with 21 bases left between them. This CDR3 region has 15 residues. Germline CDR1 reads MNHNS; CDR2 reads SASEGT. The CDR3 nucleotides read TGTGCCAGCTCCGAACAGGGTTATTATGCGGAGACCCAGTACTTC. Translated: CASSEQGYYAETQYF.